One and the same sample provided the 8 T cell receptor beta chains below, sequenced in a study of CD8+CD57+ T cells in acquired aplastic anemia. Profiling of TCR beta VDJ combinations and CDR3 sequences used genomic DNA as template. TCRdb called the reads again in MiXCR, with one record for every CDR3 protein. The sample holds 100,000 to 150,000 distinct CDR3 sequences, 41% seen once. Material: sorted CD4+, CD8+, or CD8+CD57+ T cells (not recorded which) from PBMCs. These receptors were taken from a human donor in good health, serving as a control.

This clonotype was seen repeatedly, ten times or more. The CDR3 spells CASSVGSDTQYF. The DNA for the CDR3 is TGTGCCAGCAGCGTAGGGTCAGATACGCAGTATTTT. The chain joins TRBV9 to TRBJ2-3; D remains unclear. Between the trimmed V and J ends, which lost 0 bases and 4 bases, there was a span of 3 bases. This CDR3 comprises 12 residues. CDR1 SGDLS and CDR2 YYNGEE come from the germline V gene.

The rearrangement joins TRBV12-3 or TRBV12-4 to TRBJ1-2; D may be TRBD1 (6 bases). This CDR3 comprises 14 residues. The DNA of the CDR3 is TGTGCTAGAGATTCCAGGGGTTTGAACTATGGCTACACCTTC. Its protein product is CARDSRGLNYGYTF.

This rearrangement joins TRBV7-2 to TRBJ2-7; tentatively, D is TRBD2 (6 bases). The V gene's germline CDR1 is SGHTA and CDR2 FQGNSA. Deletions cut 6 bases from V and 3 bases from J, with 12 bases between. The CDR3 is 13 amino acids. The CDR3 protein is CASSPGTHYEQYF. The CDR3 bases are TGTGCCAGCAGTCCCGGGACTCACTACGAGCAGTACTTC. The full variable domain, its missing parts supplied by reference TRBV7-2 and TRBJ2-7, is GAGVSQSPSNKVTEKGKDVELRCDPISGHTALYWYRQSLGQGLEFLIYFQGNSAPDKSGLPSDRFSAERTGGSVSTLTIQRTQQEDSAVYLCASSPGTHYEQYFGPGTRLTVT.

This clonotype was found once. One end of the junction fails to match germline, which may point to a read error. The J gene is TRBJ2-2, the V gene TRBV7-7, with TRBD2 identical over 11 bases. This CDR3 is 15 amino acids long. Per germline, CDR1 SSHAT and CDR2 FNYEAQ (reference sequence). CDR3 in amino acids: CASSLLAGVTGELFF. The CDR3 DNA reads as TGTGCTAGCAGCCTACTAGCGGGGGTCACCGGGGAGCTGTTTTTT.

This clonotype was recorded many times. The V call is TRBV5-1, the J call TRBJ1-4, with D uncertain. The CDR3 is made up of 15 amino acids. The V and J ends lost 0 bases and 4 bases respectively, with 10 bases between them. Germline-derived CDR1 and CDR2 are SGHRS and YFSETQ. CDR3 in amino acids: CASSLVSGHNEKLFF. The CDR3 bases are TGCGCCAGCAGCTTGGTTTCAGGTCATAATGAAAAACTGTTTTTT.

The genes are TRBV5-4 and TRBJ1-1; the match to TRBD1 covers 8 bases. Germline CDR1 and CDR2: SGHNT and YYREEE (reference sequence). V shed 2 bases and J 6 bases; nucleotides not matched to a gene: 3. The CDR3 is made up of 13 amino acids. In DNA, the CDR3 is TGTGCCAGCAGCTTACAGGGGGATGCTGAAGCTTTCTTT. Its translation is CASSLQGDAEAFF.

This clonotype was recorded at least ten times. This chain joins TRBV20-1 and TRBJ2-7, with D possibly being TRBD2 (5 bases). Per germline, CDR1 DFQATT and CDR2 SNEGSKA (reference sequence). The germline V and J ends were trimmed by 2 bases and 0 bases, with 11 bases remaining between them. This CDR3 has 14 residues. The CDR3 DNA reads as TGCAGTGCTAGAAGGACGGGAAGCTCCTACGAGCAGTACTTC. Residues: CSARRTGSSYEQYF.

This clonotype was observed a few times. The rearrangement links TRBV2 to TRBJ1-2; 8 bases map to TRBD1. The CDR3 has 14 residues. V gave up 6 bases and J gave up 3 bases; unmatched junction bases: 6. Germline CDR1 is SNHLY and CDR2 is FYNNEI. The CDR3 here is CASRTGTGDYGYTF. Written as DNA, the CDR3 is TGTGCCAGCAGAACCGGGACAGGTGACTATGGCTACACCTTC.